This T cell receptor (beta chain) emerged from a study of shared clonotypes between healthy human individuals (dated by TCRdb to 2020 to 2021). General notes on the study: The cohort comprised a couple of women and a few men aged 18 to 49 years. Blood TCR repertoires of five healthy adults were deeply sequenced to estimate repertoire size and the extent of clonotype sharing between individuals. Each donor's leukapheresis produced roughly between roughly 0.9 and 9 billion PBMCs. Libraries were prepared and TCR repertoires were sequenced by different laboratories using diverse techniques, in order to increase sequencing depth and limit assay-specific biases.

Findings and caveats that apply to the study as a whole: The genetic and exposure-history diversity represented was limited by the small number of donors. Only blood was sampled, and tissue TCR repertoires likely differ from those in blood. Pairwise subsampling indicated that sequencing depth was expected to affect the degree of clonotype sharing among donors.

TCR CDR3 regions were amplified from genomic DNA by multiplex PCR using the deep immunoSEQ assay. For each cell subset, the extracted genomic DNA was distributed evenly across all wells of several immunoSEQ 96-well plates, and each plate served as one replicate. For unsorted PBMC, 300 ng of genomic DNA, equivalent to around 30,000 T cell genomes, went into each replicate PCR. Ten immunoSEQ deep assay plates were used to sequence unsorted PBMC genomic DNA. The purified libraries were quantified using a Qubit 3.0 fluorometer, sized with a Bioanalyzer 2100, and then quantified again using the KAPA Library Quantification kit. Every immunoSEQ 96-well plate was sequenced on a separate single-read 150-cycle Illumina NextSeq 550 flow cell. The paper's processing steps were these. Because the immunoSEQ output held only junctional sequences and lacked quality scores, the filtering could not match the filtering applied to full-length reads. To assign V/J genes and CDR3, sequences were annotated using PyIR, a Python wrapper for IgBLAST v1.9, with IMGT germline references. Reads with weak V/J assignments (E-value above 1e-6), missing CDR3, stop codons, out-of-frame junctions, or ambiguous translated residues were removed. V3J clonotypes were defined as sequences sharing an identical inferred V gene, J gene, and CDR3 amino acid sequence. Percentage overlap between repertoires was computed as shared unique clonotypes divided by the size of the smaller repertoire. RTK rarefaction, the Chao1 estimator, and Recon v2.1 estimates of unobserved clonotypes were used to assess repertoire richness. TCRdb took over this immuneACCESS table, retaining in-frame rearrangements with V and J assigned. Such tables are incomplete; in checked studies, under half of the missing clones stem from an unresolved V gene, and the remainder is unexplained. From that table come the V and J calls and clone size; the DNA was used to work out D and trimming. This sample lists hundreds of thousands of clones; 70% to 80% were detected once. The biggest ten clones account for approximately 12% of the sample.

Donors were healthy HIV-negative adults with no recently reported acute infections or vaccinations. All donors were Caucasian adults living in Nashville, Tennessee, USA. For unsorted samples, 80 million to 100 million PBMCs were counted, and genomic DNA was extracted using the QIAamp DNA Blood Mini kit. After blood collection by leukapheresis, PBMCs were isolated using Ficoll-Histopaque density gradient centrifugation and then cryopreserved in the vapor phase of liquid nitrogen. The germline V and J ends show losses of 5 bases and 4 bases respectively, and no gene match explains 4 bases of the junction. The germline V gene (reference sequence) supplies CDR1 SEHNR and CDR2 FQNEAQ. Its CDR3 holds 13 amino acids, cysteine through phenylalanine. This entry keeps only the CDR3 DNA: 39 bases, framed from base 1. Concerning this clone itself: Its antigen is currently not known. The record has no base qualities; no much larger clone is one base away.

Sequencing was done on a sample of PBMCs. The receptor was isolated from a middle-aged woman in good health. Some clones in this sample may be carry-over from other donors' samples. The V gene is TRBV7-9 and the J gene is TRBJ1-2, and TRBD1 matches 7 of the central bases. The DNA sequence reads TGTGCCAGCAGCCTGGACAGGACCTATGGCTACACCTTC. Translated, it gives CASSLDRTYGYTF.